Following are 29 T cell receptor beta chains from one sample sequenced in a study of CD8 T cells in Susac syndrome. Random hexamers primed reverse transcription of about 0.45 to 1 ug RNA. TCRdb used MiXCR to reprocess the immunoSEQ multiplex PCR reads, holding one entry per CDR3 protein. Among under 300,000 distinct CDR3 sequences listed, 90% to 97% were seen once. Input material: CD4+ T cells from PBMCs. The receptors originated from a human donor with Susac syndrome.

V is TRBV4-1 and J is TRBJ2-3, with 10 nucleotides matching TRBD2. The CDR3 covers 16 residues. The V gene end was trimmed by 4 bases and the J gene end by 3 bases; junction bases not matched to a gene: 7. Germline lookup yields CDR1 MGHRA and CDR2 YSYEKL. The CDR3 loop is CASSLESGRGTDTQYF. The CDR3 DNA sequence: TGCGCCAGCAGCCTCGAAAGCGGGAGGGGAACAGATACGCAGTATTTT.

The rearrangement uses TRBV30 and TRBJ2-1; the match to TRBD2 covers 7 bases. CDR1 and CDR2 (germline): GTSNPN, SVGIG (reference sequence). CDR3 length: 13 residues. After removal of 3 bases from V and 12 bases from J, the junction contained 11 bases not matched to a gene. CDR3 nucleotide sequence: TGTGCCTGGAGGGCGGGAGTTGGAGCTGGGCAGTTCTTC. Protein product: CAWRAGVGAGQFF.

V usage is TRBV6-5 and J usage is TRBJ1-2; D unclear. The CDR3 totals 15 residues. The V end lost 5 bases, the J end lost 6 bases, and 19 bases lay between the germline ends. The germline gives CDR1 MNHEY, CDR2 SVGAGI. CDR3 residues: CASSPDFGPGDGYTF. The CDR3 coding sequence is TGTGCCAGCAGTCCGGATTTTGGGCCTGGAGATGGCTACACCTTC.

V gene TRBV9 combines with J gene TRBJ2-5; D not resolved. There are 13 residues in the CDR3. CDR1 is SGDLS, CDR2 YYNGEE, per germline. The V gene lost 3 bases and the J gene lost 1 base, with 7 bases spanning the gap. The CDR3 region has the DNA TGTGCCAGCAGCGCGTCCCTCCAAGAGACCCAGTACTTC. This translates into CASSASLQETQYF.

The chain combines TRBV20-1 with TRBJ2-5; D is perhaps TRBD2 (6 bases). This CDR3 is 12 amino acids long. V was shortened by 6 bases and J by 2 bases, with 10 bases between the two germline ends. The germline gives CDR1 DFQATT, CDR2 SNEGSKA (reference sequence). This CDR3 is CSARDLQETQYF. DNA for the CDR3: TGCAGTGCAAGGGACTTACAAGAGACCCAGTACTTC.

The rearrangement joins TRBV28 to TRBJ2-3; D unclear. Germline V gene data show CDR1 as MDHEN and CDR2 as SYDVKM. The CDR3 extends over 15 amino acids. V dropped 5 bases and J dropped 1 base, with 13 bases sitting between them. CDR3 loop: CASSLQWAGTDTQYF. DNA of the CDR3: TGTGCCAGCAGTCTCCAGTGGGCAGGCACAGATACGCAGTATTTT.

Only one count was recorded for this clonotype. The genes are TRBV11-3 and TRBJ2-1; 9 bases fit TRBD2. This CDR3 contains 17 residues. Trimming took 5 bases from V and 5 from J; bases not matched to a gene: 13. CDR1 SGHNT and CDR2 YENEEA come from the germline V gene. CDR3 sequence: CASSRFSGSHEDNEQFF. The CDR3 DNA sequence: TGTGCCAGCAGCCGATTTAGCGGGAGCCATGAGGACAATGAGCAGTTCTTC.

The V and J genes are TRBV9 and TRBJ2-3; D ambiguous. Germline V gene sequence: CDR1 SGDLS, CDR2 YYNGEE. This CDR3 is 15 amino acids long. Trimming removed 0 bases from V and 4 bases from J, with 12 bases in between. CDR3 in DNA: TGTGCCAGCAGCGTAGCCGCCCCTCCTTCAGATACGCAGTATTTT. Its protein is CASSVAAPPSDTQYF.

This chain links TRBV9 with TRBJ1-2, with 12 bases identical to TRBD1. Germline V CDR1 and CDR2: SGDLS, YYNGEE. The V gene end was trimmed by 1 base and the J gene end by 8 bases; junction bases not matched to a gene: 9. The length of the CDR3 is 16 residues. CDR3 sequence: CASSVRGQGATGGYTF. CDR3 bases: TGTGCCAGCAGCGTACGGGGACAGGGGGCGACGGGAGGCTACACCTTC.

Regarding this clonotype: Germline and junction disagree at one end, which may indicate a read error. The chain couples TRBV20-1 to TRBJ2-7, with 9 positions matching TRBD1. CDR3 size: 15 residues. CDR1 is DFQATT and CDR2 is SNEGSKA in the germline V gene (reference sequence). The CDR3 protein is CSAREPGTGPYVQYF. CDR3 in DNA: TGCAGTGCTAGAGAACCCGGGACAGGGCCCTACGTGCAGTACTTC.

Written as DNA, the CDR3 is TGTGCCAGCAGCCCCTCCGGGACAGGGCTCCTAGCCTACGAGCAGTACTTC. It yields the protein CASSPSGTGLLAYEQYF. The chain carries TRBV14 and TRBJ2-7, with 9 bases identical to TRBD1. J gave up 2 bases and V 4 bases, and 12 bases lay outside the gene matches. Germline values: CDR1 SGHDN, CDR2 FVKESK. The CDR3 covers 17 residues. Filled out from reference TRBV14 and TRBJ2-7, the complete variable domain reads EAGVTQFPSHSVIEKGQTVTLRCDPISGHDNLYWYRRVMGKEIKFLLHFVKESKQDESGMPNNRFLAERTGGTYSTLKVQPAELEDSGVYFCASSPSGTGLLAYEQYFGPGTRLTVT.

This chain connects TRBV7-9 to TRBJ1-2; D is unresolved. Trimming took 1 base from V and 6 from J, leaving 6 bases between them. The CDR3 covers 12 residues. In germline, CDR1 is SEHNR, CDR2 FQNEAQ (reference sequence). Here the CDR3 reads CASSLEQHGYTF. For the CDR3, the DNA is TGTGCCAGCAGCTTAGAACAGCATGGCTACACCTTC.

The chain has TRBV2 and TRBJ2-2; D is ambiguous. Trimming removed 4 bases at V and 6 bases at J, with 6 bases between. Germline V gives CDR1 SNHLY, CDR2 FYNNEI. The CDR3 loop spans 12 amino acids. Here the CDR3 DNA reads TGTGCCAGCAGTGGACTTCCCGGGGAGCTGTTTTTT. Its translation: CASSGLPGELFF.

The rearrangement joins TRBV12-3 or TRBV12-4 to TRBJ1-1; D perhaps matches TRBD1 (5 bases). This CDR3 region has 14 residues. V shed 6 bases and J shed 1 base, with 12 bases lying between them. The CDR3 DNA is TGTGCCAGCAGCCCCGGACACGCGAACACTGAAGCTTTCTTT. This codes for CASSPGHANTEAFF.

The rearrangement uses TRBV20-1 and TRBJ1-2; D is uncertain. Trimming pared 2 bases from V and 6 bases from J, leaving 16 bases between. The CDR3 consists of 14 residues. Looked up from germline, CDR1 is DFQATT and CDR2 is SNEGSKA (reference sequence). The CDR3 here is CSARSGPPEDGYTF. As DNA, the CDR3 is TGCAGTGCTAGATCCGGGCCTCCCGAGGATGGCTACACCTTC.

The chain combines TRBV20-1 with TRBJ2-1; 12 nucleotides match TRBD2. Germline V lookup: CDR1 DFQATT, CDR2 SNEGSKA (reference sequence). The V and J ends lost 2 bases and 6 bases, in that order; junction bases with no gene match: 5. CDR3 size: 15 residues. CDR3 in DNA: TGCAGTGCTAGACCTAGCGGGAGGGCTCCCAATGAGCAGTTCTTC. Its protein product is CSARPSGRAPNEQFF.

This clonotype was detected once. The V and J genes are TRBV7-9 and TRBJ2-7; 8 bases are a match to TRBD2. V was pared by 5 bases and J by 2 bases, with 11 bases of the junction left unmatched. This CDR3 comprises 16 residues. In germline, CDR1 is SEHNR, CDR2 FQNEAQ (reference sequence). CDR3 loop: CASSTFSGTKPYEQYF. CDR3 sequence (DNA): TGTGCCAGCAGCACCTTTAGCGGGACCAAGCCCTACGAGCAGTACTTC.

This chain joins TRBV6-5 and TRBJ2-1; TRBD2 aligns across 10 bases. Germline V gene sequence: CDR1 MNHEY, CDR2 SVGAGI. This CDR3 is built from 13 residues. The J segment lost 7 bases and the V segment lost 10 bases, leaving 7 bases of the junction unmatched. As DNA, the CDR3 is TGTGCCACCCAGCGGGAGGGCCGAAATGAGCAGTTCTTC. It encodes CATQREGRNEQFF.

The gene calls are TRBV20-1 and TRBJ2-1; TRBD2 is a possible D gene (6 bases). CDR1 DFQATT and CDR2 SNEGSKA come from the germline V gene (reference sequence). The CDR3 contains 11 residues. V shed 5 bases and J shed 15 bases, with 17 bases lying between them. In DNA form, the CDR3 reads TGCAGTGCTCCCTGGGGGGTGGAAGTGTTCTTC. This translates into CSAPWGVEVFF.

The gene calls are TRBV10-3 and TRBJ2-5; a possible D gene is TRBD2 (7 bases). Germline V gene lookup returns CDR1 ENHRY and CDR2 SYGVKD. The CDR3 is 14 residues long. The V gene lost 0 bases and the J gene lost 5 bases, with 10 bases spanning the gap. CDR3 in DNA: TGTGCCATCAGTGAGTCGGGGGGGCCGGAGACCCAGTACTTC. Protein sequence: CAISESGGPETQYF.

V usage is TRBV29-1 and J usage is TRBJ1-4; the match to TRBD1 covers 7 bases. This CDR3 is built from 13 residues. V lost 6 bases, J lost 4 bases, and 5 bases stayed unmatched. The germline gives CDR1 SQVTM, CDR2 ANQGSEA. DNA for the CDR3: TGCAGCGTCCCGGGACAGTTTAATGAAAAACTGTTTTTT. Translated: CSVPGQFNEKLFF. Variable domain in full (rest from reference TRBV29-1 and TRBJ1-4): SAVISQKPSRDICQRGTSLTIQCQVDSQVTMMFWYRQQPGQSLTLIATANQGSEATYESGFVIDKFPISRPNLTFSTLTVSNMSPEDSSIYLCSVPGQFNEKLFFGSGTQLSVL.

This clonotype is a singleton in its sample. CDR3 amino acids: CASRQVSSNQPQHF. CDR3 bases: TGTGCCAGCAGACAGGTGTCTAGCAATCAGCCCCAGCATTTT. The rearrangement joins TRBV2 to TRBJ1-5; D may be TRBD1 (5 bases). The V end lost 6 bases, the J end lost 0 bases, and 9 bases lay between the germline ends. The CDR3 runs 14 residues. Germline values: CDR1 SNHLY, CDR2 FYNNEI.

The chain has TRBV14 and TRBJ2-4, with TRBD1 matching 7 bases. The trim removed 1 base at V and 7 bases at J, leaving 4 bases unmatched. The CDR3 contains 14 residues. CDR1 is SGHDN and CDR2 is FVKESK in the germline V gene. CDR3 amino acids: CASSQVDRTNIQYF. The CDR3, as DNA: TGTGCCAGCAGCCAAGTGGACAGGACCAACATTCAGTACTTC. Complete variable domain (other parts from reference TRBV14 and TRBJ2-4): EAGVTQFPSHSVIEKGQTVTLRCDPISGHDNLYWYRRVMGKEIKFLLHFVKESKQDESGMPNNRFLAERTGGTYSTLKVQPAELEDSGVYFCASSQVDRTNIQYFGAGTRLSVL.

This chain connects TRBV20-1 to TRBJ2-1; 12 bases are shared with TRBD2. Unmatched junction bases numbered 6, after V lost 0 bases and J lost 3 bases. The CDR3 contains 17 residues. CDR1 and CDR2 (germline): DFQATT, SNEGSKA (reference sequence). The DNA of the CDR3 is TGCAGTGCTAGAGATGGACTAGCGGGGATTGACTACAATGAGCAGTTCTTC. This encodes CSARDGLAGIDYNEQFF.

This chain uses TRBV30 with TRBJ2-7; 8 bases align to TRBD1. After removal of 1 base from V and 3 bases from J, the junction contained 8 bases not matched to a gene. Germline loops: CDR1 GTSNPN, CDR2 SVGIG (reference sequence). The length of the CDR3 is 15 residues. For the CDR3, the DNA is TGTGCCTGGAGTGCCGCCAGGGGGCCCGGCTACGAGCAGTACTTC. It yields the protein CAWSAARGPGYEQYF.

This clonotype was seen only once. This chain joins TRBV7-9 and TRBJ1-5; D perhaps matches TRBD1 (5 bases). V was clipped by 5 bases and J by 6 bases, with 17 bases between them. Germline V gives CDR1 SEHNR, CDR2 FQNEAQ (reference sequence). The CDR3 length is 15 residues. CDR3 amino acids: CASSHDRGVPQPQHF. The CDR3 coding sequence is TGTGCCAGCAGCCATGACAGAGGAGTTCCTCAGCCCCAGCATTTT.

The chain has TRBV28 and TRBJ1-2; a possible D gene is TRBD1 (5 bases). With 4 bases removed from V and 7 bases from J, the gap between germline ends came to 13 bases. From germline, CDR1 is MDHEN and CDR2 SYDVKM. The CDR3 has 13 amino acids. Written as DNA, the CDR3 is TGTGCCAGCAGTTGGGGGACGGCCCTTGGCTACACCTTC. This gives the protein CASSWGTALGYTF.

The chain combines TRBV30 with TRBJ2-3, with D maybe TRBD2 (5 bases). The CDR3 extends over 14 amino acids. The germline V gene encodes CDR1 GTSNPN and CDR2 SVGIG (reference sequence). The V gene lost 5 bases and the J gene lost 6 bases, with 18 bases spanning the gap. CDR3 amino acids: CAWGDRGRVDTQYF. The CDR3 DNA reads as TGTGCCTGGGGGGATAGAGGGAGAGTGGATACGCAGTATTTT.

The chain is built from TRBV12-3 or TRBV12-4 and TRBJ2-2; D is tentatively TRBD1 or TRBD2 (5 bases each). V shed 3 bases and J shed 4 bases, with 9 bases lying between them. The CDR3 totals 14 residues. DNA of the CDR3: TGTGCCAGCAGTTTTCGGGGCGGCACCGGGGAGCTGTTTTTT. The encoded protein is CASSFRGGTGELFF.